This T cell receptor (beta chain) was observed in a study of T cell responses to AZD1222 COVID-19 vaccine. Study results and limitations: Donors were mostly white British, more females; clonal diversity possibly underestimated. No day 14 peak samples; only post-peak repertoires were characterized. An increase in Spike-specific TCR breadth and depth was observed after two AZD1222 doses.

This CDR3 has 17 residues. Trimming left V 2 bases short and J 0 bases short, with 14 bases between. Germline assignment: CDR1 SEHNR and CDR2 FQNEAQ (reference sequence). Samples with a second dose at about 4 or about 12 weeks were pooled together. About this clone itself: Its antigen is as yet unknown.

Sequencing used immunoSEQ multiplex PCR; TCRdb keeps in-frame clones, though not all of them. The data contain 110,000 or so clones, 88% of them seen just once; the ten biggest clones take up about 4%. The V and J genes are TRBV7-9 and TRBJ2-1, with no clear D. The TCR originated in an adult who received the AZD1222 COVID-19 vaccine. The specimen comprised peripheral blood, sampled 28 days after the second AZD1222 dose. CDR3 sequence (DNA): TGTGCCAGCAGCTTACCACTCGCGGCGACCTCCTACAATGAGCAGTTCTTC. It codes for CASSLPLAATSYNEQFF.